Below are 11 T cell receptor beta chains sequenced from a single sample in a study of Graves' ophthalmopathy and Graves' hyperthyroidism. Amplification from RNA transcripts yielded the TCR beta CDR3 regions. The library came from an HTBI-primed first-round RT-PCR and a second-round multiplex PCR. From the multiplex PCR reads, TCRdb called clonotypes with MiXCR, one entry per CDR3 protein. The sample consists of about 550,000 distinct CDR3 sequences, 39% of them appearing once. The sample consisted of peripheral blood or thyroid tissue (not recorded which). These receptors came from an adult man with Graves' hyperthyroidism.

The rearrangement uses TRBV10-3 and TRBJ2-1, with 12 positions matching TRBD2. The CDR3 extends over 18 amino acids. V shed 3 bases, J shed 12 bases, and the junction held 18 bases outside the gene matches. CDR1 is ENHRY, CDR2 SYGVKD, per germline. The DNA for the CDR3 is TGTGCCATCAGTGACGGCCTAGCGGGGGGGCGGGGAAGGATACGGCAGTTCTTC. This sequence encodes CAISDGLAGGRGRIRQFF.

The rearrangement uses TRBV10-3 and TRBJ2-2; 11 bases match TRBD1. CDR1 and CDR2 (germline): ENHRY, SYGVKD. This CDR3 has 16 amino acids. The trim removed 10 bases at V and 1 base at J, leaving 8 bases unmatched. The CDR3 spells CASRPGTGGNTGELFF. CDR3 nucleotides: TGTGCCAGCAGACCGGGGACAGGGGGGAACACCGGGGAGCTGTTTTTT.

The gene calls are TRBV10-2 and TRBJ1-1, with 12 bases identical to TRBD1. Germline CDR1 reads WSHSY; CDR2 reads SAAADI. The V and J ends lost 3 bases and 4 bases, in that order; junction bases with no gene match: 3. The CDR3 covers 15 residues. CDR3 protein: CASSEGTGGFTEAFF. CDR3 nucleotides: TGCGCCAGCAGTGAAGGGACAGGGGGCTTCACTGAAGCTTTCTTT.

This chain links TRBV7-2 with TRBJ2-3; 14 nucleotides line up with TRBD2. CDR1 and CDR2 (germline): SGHTA, FQGNSA. This CDR3 contains 20 residues. J lost 8 bases, V lost 4 bases, and 20 bases had no gene match. The CDR3 sequence is CASSSPPGTSGSGGLGTQYF. CDR3 coding DNA: TGTGCCAGCAGCTCCCCGCCCGGGACTAGCGGGAGTGGGGGGTTAGGTACGCAGTATTTT. Drawing the rest from reference TRBV7-2 and TRBJ2-3, the complete variable domain is GAGVSQSPSNKVTEKGKDVELRCDPISGHTALYWYRQSLGQGLEFLIYFQGNSAPDKSGLPSDRFSAERTGGSVSTLTIQRTQQEDSAVYLCASSSPPGTSGSGGLGTQYFGPGTRLTVL.

This clonotype was picked up many times. The genes are TRBV19 and TRBJ2-5; 8 nucleotides agree with TRBD2. The CDR3 has 14 amino acids. The germline V gene encodes CDR1 LNHDA and CDR2 SQIVND (reference sequence). The ends lost 5 bases at V and 5 bases at J; junction bases unmatched: 7. Here the CDR3 DNA reads TGTGCCAGTAGTCCGGGACTAGGAGGCGAGACCCAGTACTTC. Translating gives CASSPGLGGETQYF. Using reference TRBV19 and TRBJ2-5 for the parts outside the CDR3, the full variable domain is DGGITQSPKYLFRKEGQNVTLSCEQNLNHDAMYWYRQDPGQGLRLIYYSQIVNDFQKGDIAEGYSVSREKKESFPLTVTSAQKNPTAFYLCASSPGLGGETQYFGPGTRLLVL.

The sample holds many counts of this clonotype. This chain joins TRBV6-5 and TRBJ1-4, with TRBD1 as a possible D gene (5 bases). Per the germline V gene, CDR1 is MNHEY and CDR2 is SVGAGI. The CDR3 has 15 residues. V was clipped by 7 bases and J by 10 bases, with 22 bases between them. The CDR3 sequence: CASTRLGGDGGKLFF. CDR3 nucleotides: TGTGCCAGCACCAGACTGGGGGGAGACGGGGGAAAACTGTTTTTT.

The chain employs TRBV29-1 and TRBJ2-5, with 8 bases lining up with TRBD2. The ends lost 8 bases at V and 2 bases at J; junction bases unmatched: 4. Germline CDR1 SQVTM, CDR2 ANQGSEA. CDR3 length: 12 residues. Written as DNA, the CDR3 is TGCAGCTTCTCGGGAGGGCAAGAGACCCAGTACTTC. Residues: CSFSGGQETQYF. The whole variable domain, filled in from reference TRBV29-1 and TRBJ2-5, reads SAVISQKPSRDICQRGTSLTIQCQVDSQVTMMFWYRQQPGQSLTLIATANQGSEATYESGFVIDKFPISRPNLTFSTLTVSNMSPEDSSIYLCSFSGGQETQYFGPGTRLLVL.

Details on this clonotype: This may be a read error, as it is one base from a much larger clone. The chain is built from TRBV7-2 and TRBJ2-7; 8 nucleotides agree with TRBD1. Germline V gene sequence: CDR1 SGHTA, CDR2 FQGNSA. The CDR3 has 14 amino acids. V was pared by 5 bases and J by 8 bases, with 11 bases of the junction left unmatched. DNA of the CDR3: TGTGCCAGCAGCCTGGACAGGGAAGATCGGAAGCAGTACTTC. Its protein product is CASSLDREDRKQYF.

This clonotype was seen repeatedly, ten times or more. The V call is TRBV7-9, the J call TRBJ1-6; TRBD1 matches at 7 bases. The germline V gene encodes CDR1 SEHNR and CDR2 FQNEAQ (reference sequence). This CDR3 comprises 14 residues. J was trimmed by 9 bases and V by 4 bases; bases with no gene match: 6. The CDR3 DNA sequence: TGTGCCAGCAGCTCGACAGGGACCGGTTCACCCCTCCACTTT. It is translated as CASSSTGTGSPLHF.

This clonotype was detected many times. The chain combines TRBV9 with TRBJ1-2; TRBD1 is a possible D gene (5 bases). This CDR3 has 17 amino acids. Germline V gene data show CDR1 as SGDLS and CDR2 as YYNGEE. V was cut by 3 bases and J by 8 bases, with 26 bases left in between. The CDR3 DNA reads TGTGCCAGCAGCGCCCCCGAGGGGAGGCAGCCTAGGTTCGGCTACACCTTC. Its protein product is CASSAPEGRQPRFGYTF.

This clonotype was counted a few times. The rearrangement uses TRBV3-1 and TRBJ1-1; D gene uncertain. V was cut by 4 bases and J by 1 base, with 13 bases left in between. From germline, CDR1 is LGHDT and CDR2 YNNKEL (reference sequence). The CDR3 consists of 15 residues. The CDR3 bases are TGTGCCAGCAGCCGCTCTCGGGTCAAGAACACTGAAGCTTTCTTT. Its protein product is CASSRSRVKNTEAFF.